The 12 T cell receptor beta chains below all came from one sample that was sequenced in a study of cytotoxic CD8 clonotypes in ibrutinib-treated CLL. Generated by immunoSEQ multiplex PCR, the TCRdb table keeps only in-frame clones and is missing some. Among more than 200,000 clones listed, about 75% were seen once. Sequences were derived from PBMCs, sampled after 12 months of ibrutinib treatment. Receptor source: a human donor with chronic lymphocytic leukemia.

The sample holds a few counts of this clone. Other DNA sequences in this sample translate to the same CDR3. The chain combines TRBV9 with TRBJ2-7, with 7 bases aligning to TRBD2. From germline, CDR1 is SGDLS and CDR2 YYNGEE. The CDR3 covers 14 residues. The J segment lost 2 bases and the V segment lost 1 base, leaving 3 bases of the junction unmatched. CDR3 in amino acids: CASSVSGTTYEQYF. The CDR3 nucleotides read TGTGCCAGCAGCGTAAGTGGGACTACCTACGAGCAGTACTTC.

This clone came up a few times. The chain couples TRBV9 to TRBJ2-3; D tentatively fits TRBD1 or TRBD2 (5 bases each). Germline V gene data show CDR1 as SGDLS and CDR2 as YYNGEE. The V gene lost 4 bases and the J gene lost 6 bases, with 21 bases spanning the gap. The CDR3 spans 16 residues. The CDR3: CASSRGTGVRGDTQYF. In nucleotides, the CDR3 is TGTGCCAGCAGCCGGGGAACAGGTGTGCGAGGGGATACGCAGTATTTT.

The genes are TRBV30 and TRBJ1-5; 7 bases are a match to TRBD1. The J segment lost 3 bases and the V segment lost 1 base, leaving 3 bases of the junction unmatched. In germline, CDR1 is GTSNPN, CDR2 SVGIG (reference sequence). This CDR3 region has 14 residues. The CDR3 here is CAWSADRVNQPQHF. DNA of the CDR3: TGTGCCTGGAGTGCCGACAGGGTCAATCAGCCCCAGCATTTT.

This clone appeared once. DNA of the CDR3: TGTGCCAGTAGTATGGACGCAGGGTACAATCAGCCCCAGCATTTT. This translates into CASSMDAGYNQPQHF. V and J are TRBV19 and TRBJ1-5; the D gene is possibly TRBD1 (5 bases). CDR1 and CDR2 (germline): LNHDA, SQIVND (reference sequence). V was shortened by 3 bases and J by 3 bases, with 12 bases between the two germline ends. The CDR3 consists of 15 residues.

This chain joins TRBV6-5 and TRBJ1-4; 8 positions agree with TRBD1. This CDR3 region has 14 residues. J gave up 6 bases and V 10 bases, and 10 bases lay outside the gene matches. Germline V gene sequence: CDR1 MNHEY, CDR2 SVGAGI. CDR3 protein: CATGPGQAHEKLFF. The CDR3 bases are TGTGCCACTGGACCGGGACAGGCACATGAAAAACTGTTTTTT.

In this sample, this clone turned up a few times. The J gene is TRBJ1-5, the V gene TRBV30, with D possibly being TRBD1 (5 bases). The length of the CDR3 is 13 residues. Germline lookup yields CDR1 GTSNPN and CDR2 SVGIG (reference sequence). V lost 3 bases, J lost 7 bases, and 13 bases lay in between. The CDR3 loop is CAWRIGAGQPQHF. The CDR3, as DNA: TGTGCCTGGAGAATCGGGGCTGGGCAGCCCCAGCATTTT.

The rearrangement links TRBV5-1 to TRBJ2-3; 11 bases align to TRBD2. This CDR3 contains 19 residues. CDR1 is SGHRS, CDR2 YFSETQ, per germline. Trimming at V came to 4 bases and at J to 1 base, leaving 14 bases not matched to a gene. DNA of the CDR3: TGCGCCAGCAGCCGTACCGCATTAAGACTAGCGGGACGCACAGATACGCAGTATTTT. Encoded protein: CASSRTALRLAGRTDTQYF.

The chain joins TRBV30 to TRBJ1-2; D not certain. The CDR3 extends over 14 amino acids. Germline CDR1 is GTSNPN and CDR2 is SVGIG (reference sequence). Trimming cost V 2 bases and J 0 bases, with 10 bases left between them. The CDR3 DNA reads TGTGCCTGGAGTCACGAGAGGGCTAACTATGGCTACACCTTC. This gives the protein CAWSHERANYGYTF.

This chain uses TRBV19 with TRBJ2-3; D gene ambiguous. The V end was cut by 4 bases, the J end by 0 bases, with 8 bases between. The CDR3 is made up of 14 amino acids. Germline V gene lookup returns CDR1 LNHDA and CDR2 SQIVND (reference sequence). CDR3 in DNA: TGTGCCAGTAGTACGGATCCTAGCACAGATACGCAGTATTTT. Protein: CASSTDPSTDTQYF.

This rearrangement joins TRBV30 to TRBJ1-4; maybe TRBD1 (5 bases). The V end was cut by 5 bases, the J end by 7 bases, with 14 bases between. The CDR3 runs 13 residues. Germline values: CDR1 GTSNPN, CDR2 SVGIG (reference sequence). CDR3 residues: CAWEKQGSEKLFF. As DNA, the CDR3 is TGTGCCTGGGAGAAGCAGGGAAGTGAAAAACTGTTTTTT. Drawing the rest from reference TRBV30 and TRBJ1-4, the complete variable domain is SQTIHQWPATLVQPVGSPLSLECTVEGTSNPNLYWYRQAAGRGLQLLFYSVGIGQISSEVPQNLSASRPQDRQFILSSKKLLLSDSGFYLCAWEKQGSEKLFFGSGTQLSVL.

The chain links TRBV1 to TRBJ2-7; TRBD2 was called by the table and not checked on the DNA. TRBV1 is a documented pseudogene. This CDR3 is 14 amino acids long. CDR3 region: CTSSPSTSAHEQYF. Written as DNA, the CDR3 is TGCACCAGCAGCCCCTCGACTAGCGCCCACGAGCAGTACTTC.

This clone has only one observation. The chain carries TRBV5-6 and TRBJ2-5; D not certain. The germline V gene encodes CDR1 SGHDT and CDR2 YYEEEE. This CDR3 region has 14 residues. V shed 2 bases and J shed 4 bases, with 12 bases lying between them. CDR3 in amino acids: CASSFGAGIETQYF. The CDR3 nucleotides are TGTGCCAGCAGCTTCGGTGCTGGGATAGAGACCCAGTACTTC.